Listed below are T cell receptor beta chains from one sample, sequenced in a study of T-cell memory formation after mild COVID-19. TCRdb reprocessed the 5' RACE reads via MiXCR and lists one record per CDR3 protein. The sample contains 350,000 to 450,000 distinct CDR3 sequences, 20% to 25% of which appear only once. The sample consisted of PBMCs or a T cell subset sorted from them (not recorded which). The source of these receptors is an adult woman who had mild COVID-19 (a few samples of this study predate the infection). Cell type and time point are not known. The CDR3 runs from the conserved cysteine through the conserved F or W. A D gene is named only where the DNA matches it firmly. Clone size is given for some rows only: seen once, a few or many times, or a class if the clone is expanded.

CDR3: CASSLTGTFYGYTF
DNA: TGTGCCAGCAGTTTAACCGGGACTTTCTATGGCTACACCTTC
V: TRBV12-3/TRBV12-4
D: .
size: .
length: 14
J: TRBJ1-2

CDR3: CASSLGGPSEQYF
DNA: TGTGCCAGCAGTTTAGGGGGGCCTAGTGAGCAGTACTTC
V: TRBV12-3/TRBV12-4
D: .
size: few
length: 13
J: TRBJ2-7

CDR3: CASGGAGVTEAFF
DNA: TGTGCCAGCGGGGGGGCAGGGGTAACTGAAGCTTTCTTT
V: TRBV7-9
D: .
size: few
length: 13
J: TRBJ1-1

CDR3: CASRSGWGGYTF
DNA: TGCGCCAGCAGATCCGGTTGGGGCGGCTACACCTTC
V: TRBV5-1
D: .
size: .
length: 12
J: TRBJ1-2

CDR3: CASSLRRERTDTQYF
DNA: TGTGCCAGCAGTTTAAGGCGGGAGAGGACAGATACGCAGTATTTT
V: TRBV7-2
D: TRBD2
size: many
length: 15
J: TRBJ2-3

CDR3: CASSLEGGRIYEQFF
DNA: TGCGCCAGCAGCTTGGAGGGGGGGAGGATCTATGAGCAGTTCTTC
V: TRBV5-1
D: .
size: few
length: 15
J: TRBJ2-1

CDR3: CASSPRGSRFQETQYF
DNA: TGCGCCAGCAGCCCCCGGGGCTCGCGCTTCCAAGAGACCCAGTACTTC
V: TRBV4-3
D: .
size: few
length: 16
J: TRBJ2-5

CDR3: CASSLARGAEGYTF
DNA: TGCGCCAGCAGCTTGGCACGCGGGGCTGAAGGCTACACCTTC
V: TRBV5-1
D: .
size: many
length: 14
J: TRBJ1-2

CDR3: CATGVGLAGAHEQFF
DNA: TGTGCCACCGGAGTTGGACTAGCGGGAGCGCATGAGCAGTTCTTC
V: TRBV2
D: TRBD2
size: .
length: 15
J: TRBJ2-1

CDR3: CASSYQGVVGTDTQYF
DNA: TGTGCCAGCAGCTACCAGGGCGTAGTTGGCACAGATACGCAGTATTTT
V: TRBV3-1
D: .
size: .
length: 16
J: TRBJ2-3

CDR3: CASSEGLVGAGVEDTQYF
DNA: TGTGCCAGCAGCGAGGGGTTGGTGGGGGCTGGTGTTGAAGATACGCAGTATTTT
V: TRBV9
D: .
size: .
length: 18
J: TRBJ2-3

CDR3: CATSRGNEAFF
DNA: TGTGCCACCAGTAGGGGGAACGAAGCTTTCTTT
V: TRBV24-1
D: .
size: many
length: 11
J: TRBJ1-1

CDR3: CASSPTLGWDEQYF
DNA: TGTGCCAGCAGTCCTACCTTAGGGTGGGACGAGCAGTACTTC
V: TRBV12-3/TRBV12-4
D: .
size: few
length: 14
J: TRBJ2-7

CDR3: CASTPTDSPEAFF
DNA: TGCGCCAGCACCCCCACCGACAGTCCTGAAGCTTTCTTT
V: TRBV4-1
D: .
size: few
length: 13
J: TRBJ1-1

CDR3: CASSWVTGELFF
DNA: TGCGCCAGCAGTTGGGTCACCGGGGAGCTGTTTTTT
V: TRBV5-1
D: .
size: medium-sized
length: 12
J: TRBJ2-2

CDR3: CASSQSTAHNEQFF
DNA: TGTGCCAGCAGCCAGTCGACGGCCCACAATGAGCAGTTCTTC
V: TRBV3-1
D: .
size: once
length: 14
J: TRBJ2-1

CDR3: CATSDPREGNTEAFF
DNA: TGTGCCACCAGTGATCCTCGGGAGGGGAACACTGAAGCTTTCTTT
V: TRBV24-1
D: .
size: .
length: 15
J: TRBJ1-1

CDR3: CAWDRVDGYTF
DNA: TGTGCCTGGGACAGGGTGGATGGCTACACCTTC
V: TRBV28
D: TRBD1
size: few
length: 11
J: TRBJ1-2

CDR3: CASSLQAGGNTGELFF
DNA: TGTGCCAGCAGCTTGCAAGCGGGAGGGAACACCGGGGAGCTGTTTTTT
V: TRBV7-3
D: TRBD2
size: few
length: 16
J: TRBJ2-2

CDR3: CASSQPHLPTGNYGYTF
DNA: TGTGCCAGCAGCCAACCACACCTTCCGACAGGCAACTATGGCTACACCTTC
V: TRBV7-8
D: .
size: .
length: 17
J: TRBJ1-2

CDR3: CASSYEGAYGYTF
DNA: TGTGCCAGCAGTTACGAAGGGGCCTATGGCTACACCTTC
V: TRBV6-5
D: .
size: .
length: 13
J: TRBJ1-2

CDR3: CASSVGRLAGDYNEQFF
DNA: TGTGCCAGCAGCGTTGGTCGCCTAGCGGGGGATTACAATGAGCAGTTCTTC
V: TRBV9
D: TRBD2
size: few
length: 17
J: TRBJ2-1

CDR3: CASSNPAGGTDTQYF
DNA: TGTGCCAGCAGCAACCCGGCGGGGGGCACAGATACGCAGTATTTT
V: TRBV6-5
D: TRBD2
size: few
length: 15
J: TRBJ2-3